The 29 T cell receptor beta chains below all came from one sample that was sequenced in a study of beta chain features in type 1 diabetes. Isolated RNA was reverse transcribed in full, so expressed TCRB transcripts were sequenced. Assay used: immunoSEQ multiplex PCR; TCRdb lists only in-frame clones, some missing. The sample consists of about 620,000 clones, about 14% of them appearing once. The source material was naive CD4+ T cells from blood. Every receptor here comes from a man aged 18 to 29 in good health.

This clone was counted a few times. DNA of the CDR3: TGTGCCATCAGGCCAACGACAGGGATGAACACTGAAGCTTTCTTT. Protein sequence: CAIRPTTGMNTEAFF. V gene TRBV10-3 combines with J gene TRBJ1-1; 7 bases map to TRBD1. The trim removed 6 bases at V and 0 bases at J, leaving 7 bases unmatched. Germline-derived CDR1 and CDR2 are ENHRY and SYGVKD. The CDR3 has 15 residues.

V gene TRBV7-2 combines with J gene TRBJ2-5, with 8 bases fitting TRBD2. This CDR3 is 15 amino acids long. From germline, CDR1 is SGHTA and CDR2 FQGNSA. V lost 3 bases, J lost 5 bases, and 8 bases stayed unmatched. The CDR3 coding sequence is TGTGCCAGCAGCTTTCAAGCGGGAGAGGTGGAGACCCAGTACTTC. It is translated as CASSFQAGEVETQYF.

This clone has only a few counts. This chain joins TRBV28 and TRBJ2-1; D remains ambiguous. Trimming stripped 4 bases from V and 10 bases from J, with 14 bases between. From germline, CDR1 is MDHEN and CDR2 SYDVKM. The CDR3 has 13 amino acids. The CDR3 spells CASSSPLPYEQFF. CDR3 sequence (DNA): TGTGCCAGCAGTTCCCCCCTACCGTACGAGCAGTTCTTC. Supplemented by reference TRBV28 and TRBJ2-1, the full variable domain reads DVKVTQSSRYLVKRTGEKVFLECVQDMDHENMFWYRQDPGLGLRLIYFSYDVKMKEKGDIPEGYSVSREKKERFSLILESASTNQTSMYLCASSSPLPYEQFFGPGTRLTVL.

V gene TRBV5-4 combines with J gene TRBJ2-4, with D hard to call. The V end was cut by 1 base, the J end by 0 bases, with 5 bases between. The CDR3 loop spans 14 amino acids. Germline V gene lookup returns CDR1 SGHNT and CDR2 YYREEE (reference sequence). The CDR3 loop is CASSLPIAKNIQYF. CDR3 bases: TGTGCCAGCAGCTTGCCGATAGCCAAAAACATTCAGTACTTC.

This clone was seen only a few times. The V and J genes are TRBV6-6 and TRBJ1-4; the D gene is possibly TRBD1 (6 bases). V was clipped by 6 bases and J by 1 base, with 12 bases between them. In germline, CDR1 is MNHNY, CDR2 SVGAGI (reference sequence). The CDR3 loop spans 15 amino acids. The CDR3 DNA sequence: TGTGCCAGCAGGGAAAGCAGGGGAACTAATGAAAAACTGTTTTTT. This codes for CASRESRGTNEKLFF.

This clone appeared a few times. Additional DNA sequences in this sample encode the identical CDR3. CDR3 protein: CASSHGQVYEQYF. CDR3 nucleotides: TGTGCCAGCAGCCACGGACAGGTCTACGAGCAGTACTTC. The rearrangement uses TRBV7-2 and TRBJ2-7, with 7 bases that match TRBD1. CDR1 and CDR2 (germline): SGHTA, FQGNSA. The CDR3 covers 13 residues. Trimming took 5 bases from V and 3 from J; bases not matched to a gene: 4.

This clone was counted only a few times. The chain couples TRBV18 to TRBJ2-1, with 9 bases lining up with TRBD2. V lost 1 base to trimming and J lost 5 bases; unmatched junction nucleotides: 3. The CDR3 runs 15 residues. CDR1 KGHSH and CDR2 LQKENI come from the germline V gene. In DNA form, the CDR3 reads TGTGCCAGCTCACCACGGACTAGCGCCCACAATGAGCAGTTCTTC. Amino acid sequence: CASSPRTSAHNEQFF.

Here the CDR3 reads CSVRWRGHTEAFF. For the CDR3, the DNA is TGCAGCGTTCGCTGGAGGGGGCACACTGAAGCTTTCTTT. The rearrangement joins TRBV29-1 to TRBJ1-1; 7 positions match TRBD1. The V gene's germline CDR1 is SQVTM and CDR2 ANQGSEA. The junction had 6 bases not matched to a gene; V was cut back by 5 bases and J by 3 bases. The CDR3 length is 13 residues. The variable domain in full, with the rest retrieved from reference TRBV29-1 and TRBJ1-1, is SAVISQKPSRDICQRGTSLTIQCQVDSQVTMMFWYRQQPGQSLTLIATANQGSEATYESGFVIDKFPISRPNLTFSTLTVSNMSPEDSSIYLCSVRWRGHTEAFFGQGTRLTVV.

V usage is TRBV7-2 and J usage is TRBJ2-4; 9 bases fit TRBD2. CDR3 length: 14 amino acids. Unmatched junction bases numbered 2, after V lost 1 base and J lost 7 bases. Germline loops: CDR1 SGHTA, CDR2 FQGNSA. The CDR3, as DNA: TGTGCCAGCAGCTTAGTGGGACTAGCCAACATTCAGTACTTC. Residues: CASSLVGLANIQYF. The whole variable domain, filled in from reference TRBV7-2 and TRBJ2-4, reads GAGVSQSPSNKVTEKGKDVELRCDPISGHTALYWYRQSLGQGLEFLIYFQGNSAPDKSGLPSDRFSAERTGGSVSTLTIQRTQQEDSAVYLCASSLVGLANIQYFGAGTRLSVL.

This clone came up a few times. This sequence joins TRBV10-3 and TRBJ1-1; no clear D gene. This CDR3 has 14 amino acids. CDR1 is ENHRY, CDR2 SYGVKD, per germline. Trimming took 7 bases from V and 7 from J, leaving 19 bases between them. The CDR3 sequence is CAITKLDGKGEAFF. The CDR3 bases are TGTGCCATCACCAAGTTAGACGGTAAAGGTGAAGCTTTCTTT.

CDR3 DNA: TGCGCCAGCAGCGGGCTTCTCTCCTACGAGCAGTACTTC. Protein: CASSGLLSYEQYF. The chain employs TRBV5-1 and TRBJ2-7; D remains unclear. The ends were cut back, 4 bases at V and 0 bases at J, with 8 bases in the middle. Per the germline V gene, CDR1 is SGHRS and CDR2 is YFSETQ. The CDR3 loop spans 13 amino acids.

This clone has a handful of counts. The rearrangement uses TRBV10-3 and TRBJ2-3; the D gene could be TRBD1 or TRBD2 (5 bases each). CDR3 size: 13 residues. Germline loops: CDR1 ENHRY, CDR2 SYGVKD. The V end lost 6 bases, the J end lost 0 bases, and 7 bases lay between the germline ends. The CDR3 spells CAIREGSTDTQYF. The CDR3 DNA reads as TGTGCCATCAGAGAGGGGAGCACAGATACGCAGTATTTT.

The chain links TRBV9 to TRBJ2-5; D is uncertain. CDR1 is SGDLS, CDR2 YYNGEE, per germline. The CDR3 consists of 15 residues. Between the trimmed V and J ends, which lost 0 bases and 4 bases, there was a span of 13 bases. The CDR3 here is CASSVGVGFTETQYF. CDR3 coding DNA: TGTGCCAGCAGCGTAGGAGTGGGTTTCACAGAGACCCAGTACTTC.

This clone was recorded a few times. The gene calls are TRBV4-2 and TRBJ2-7, with 7 positions matching TRBD1. In germline, CDR1 is LGHNA, CDR2 YNFKEQ. The junction had 4 bases not matched to a gene; V was cut back by 4 bases and J by 1 base. This CDR3 contains 14 residues. CDR3 coding DNA: TGTGCCAGCAGCCGAGAGACAGGGTCCTACGAGCAGTACTTC. Its protein is CASSRETGSYEQYF.

V and J are TRBV19 and TRBJ2-7; no reliable D call. The CDR3 runs to 14 residues. Germline-derived CDR1 and CDR2 are LNHDA and SQIVND (reference sequence). V was shortened by 2 bases and J by 3 bases, with 11 bases between the two germline ends. The CDR3 loop is CASSIRTQVYEQYF. The CDR3 DNA is TGTGCCAGTAGTATAAGGACCCAAGTCTACGAGCAGTACTTC. The full variable domain, completed using reference TRBV19 and TRBJ2-7, is DGGITQSPKYLFRKEGQNVTLSCEQNLNHDAMYWYRQDPGQGLRLIYYSQIVNDFQKGDIAEGYSVSREKKESFPLTVTSAQKNPTAFYLCASSIRTQVYEQYFGPGTRLTVT.

This clone was counted a few times. This chain joins TRBV18 and TRBJ2-7; unclear D gene. The CDR3 is 13 amino acids. V was cut by 2 bases and J by 4 bases, with 9 bases left in between. The germline gives CDR1 KGHSH, CDR2 LQKENI. This CDR3 reads CASSPGLKYEQYF. The CDR3 bases are TGTGCCAGCTCACCAGGGCTGAAATACGAGCAGTACTTC.

This clone was picked up a small number of times. V gene TRBV7-9 combines with J gene TRBJ2-1, with D hard to call. The CDR3 spans 15 residues. V dropped 5 bases and J dropped 5 bases, with 16 bases sitting between them. Germline loops: CDR1 SEHNR, CDR2 FQNEAQ (reference sequence). DNA of the CDR3: TGTGCCAGCAGCAAGAGGTGGAACAAAGACAATGAGCAGTTCTTC. The encoded protein is CASSKRWNKDNEQFF.

The gene calls are TRBV9 and TRBJ2-3, with 8 bases identical to TRBD2. The junction had 14 bases not matched to a gene; V was cut back by 0 bases and J by 5 bases. The CDR3 runs to 18 residues. CDR1 and CDR2 (germline): SGDLS, YYNGEE. In DNA form, the CDR3 reads TGTGCCAGCAGCGTAGGTGCCCACAGGGTGCTAGCGGGAGATACGCAGTATTTT. This sequence encodes CASSVGAHRVLAGDTQYF.

V and J are TRBV27 and TRBJ1-2; D call uncertain. Per the germline V gene, CDR1 is MNHEY and CDR2 is SMNVEV (reference sequence). The CDR3 extends over 15 amino acids. With 4 bases removed from V and 1 base from J, the gap between germline ends came to 13 bases. CDR3 sequence (DNA): TGTGCCAGCAGTTCCCAACCACAGCTTAACTATGGCTACACCTTC. Encoded protein: CASSSQPQLNYGYTF.

The gene calls are TRBV7-3 and TRBJ2-5; D is undetermined. CDR3 length: 13 amino acids. The V end lost 2 bases, the J end lost 5 bases, and 9 bases lay between the germline ends. Germline V gives CDR1 SGHTA, CDR2 FQGTGA. The CDR3 is CASSLLVSETQYF. For the CDR3, the DNA is TGTGCCAGCAGCTTACTGGTTTCGGAGACCCAGTACTTC.

The rearrangement uses TRBV27 and TRBJ2-7; D is perhaps TRBD1 (6 bases). The CDR3 consists of 16 residues. Germline V lookup: CDR1 MNHEY, CDR2 SMNVEV (reference sequence). Trimming left V 3 bases short and J 1 base short, with 16 bases between. CDR3 protein: CASSLVARGPSYEQYF. DNA for the CDR3: TGTGCCAGCAGTTTGGTTGCCAGGGGCCCTTCCTACGAGCAGTACTTC.

There are a few counts of this clone. The J gene is TRBJ1-5, the V gene TRBV6-1; 9 nucleotides agree with TRBD1. The CDR3 covers 14 residues. Germline values: CDR1 MNHNS, CDR2 SASEGT. Losses at the gene ends were 7 bases for V and 4 bases for J; bases not matched to a gene: 5. Written as DNA, the CDR3 is TGTGCCAGCATCCGGGACAGGGTAAATCAGCCCCAGCATTTT. It encodes CASIRDRVNQPQHF.

This chain connects TRBV9 to TRBJ2-1, with TRBD2 matching 8 bases. This CDR3 contains 16 residues. V lost 4 bases to trimming and J lost 5 bases; unmatched junction nucleotides: 11. Per germline, CDR1 SGDLS and CDR2 YYNGEE. DNA of the CDR3: TGTGCCAGCAGCTCCCAAGCGGGAGTTTTTGACAATGAGCAGTTCTTC. Translating it yields CASSSQAGVFDNEQFF.

This clone was counted only a few times. V is TRBV7-2 and J is TRBJ1-2, with 9 positions matching TRBD1. Unmatched junction bases numbered 10, after V lost 5 bases and J lost 3 bases. CDR3 length: 16 amino acids. Germline V gene data show CDR1 as SGHTA and CDR2 as FQGNSA. The CDR3 bases are TGTGCCAGCAGCCCTATCCGGGGACAGGGTCACTATGGCTACACCTTC. Protein: CASSPIRGQGHYGYTF.

This chain connects TRBV9 to TRBJ2-7; TRBD2 matches at 8 bases. CDR1 and CDR2 from the germline V gene are SGDLS and YYNGEE. Trimming removed 4 bases from V and 2 bases from J; junction bases left unmatched: 5. The length of the CDR3 is 14 residues. The CDR3 region is CASSPGLAPYEQYF. The CDR3 DNA reads as TGTGCCAGCAGCCCTGGACTAGCCCCCTACGAGCAGTACTTC.

This clone was seen a handful of times. The chain uses TRBV29-1 and TRBJ1-5, with no clear D. V lost 4 bases to trimming and J lost 9 bases, with 16 bases between them. Germline CDR1 reads SQVTM; CDR2 reads ANQGSEA. The CDR3 spans 13 residues. This chain's CDR3 is CSVGSGGNSPQHF. CDR3 nucleotide sequence: TGCAGCGTTGGCTCGGGAGGGAATTCGCCCCAGCATTTT.

This chain joins TRBV7-9 and TRBJ1-4; weak D call: TRBD1 (6 bases). The CDR3 contains 14 residues. Per the germline V gene, CDR1 is SEHNR and CDR2 is FQNEAQ (reference sequence). With 0 bases removed from V and 8 bases from J, the gap between germline ends came to 10 bases. The CDR3: CASSLAGTREKLFF. The DNA for the CDR3 is TGTGCCAGCAGCTTAGCGGGGACAAGGGAAAAACTGTTTTTT. Combining the CDR3 with reference TRBV7-9 and TRBJ1-4 gives the whole variable domain DTGVSQNPRHKITKRGQNVTFRCDPISEHNRLYWYRQTLGQGPEFLTYFQNEAQLEKSRLLSDRFSAERPKGSFSTLEIQRTEQGDSAMYLCASSLAGTREKLFFGSGTQLSVL.

This clone occurred a few times. The chain couples TRBV18 to TRBJ2-7; D ambiguous. CDR3 length: 15 residues. Germline V gene lookup returns CDR1 KGHSH and CDR2 LQKENI. Between the trimmed V and J ends, which lost 0 bases and 3 bases, there was a span of 12 bases. In DNA, the CDR3 is TGTGCCAGCTCACCACCCCAGGCATTCCTCTACGAGCAGTACTTC. Amino acid sequence: CASSPPQAFLYEQYF.

J is TRBJ2-2 and V is TRBV19; 8 nucleotides align to TRBD2. The V gene end was trimmed by 7 bases and the J gene end by 5 bases; junction bases not matched to a gene: 12. The CDR3 spans 16 residues. The germline gives CDR1 LNHDA, CDR2 SQIVND (reference sequence). In DNA, the CDR3 is TGTGCCAGTACCGGAGGGACTAGTTTTATGACCGGGGAGCTGTTTTTT. Protein sequence: CASTGGTSFMTGELFF.